This TCR beta chain was recorded in a study of cytomegalovirus exposure and HLA in healthy donors. Both 60 Vbeta primers and 13 Jbeta primers went into the PCR. Profiled with immunoSEQ multiplex PCR; TCRdb holds only in-frame clones, not every one. The table records a few hundred thousand clones, over 70% of them present only once. With regard to this clone: The antigen remains undetermined.

Whole-study findings and limits: Researchers counted some 150 TCR beta chains as cytomegalovirus-associated.

The receptor was isolated from a woman aged 55-70 years in good health and CMV-seropositive. The material sequenced was PBMCs.

As DNA, the CDR3 is TGTGCCAGCAGTGATCCCCCCAGTAGCACAGATACGCAGTATTTT. It is translated as CASSDPPSSTDTQYF. J is TRBJ2-3 and V is TRBV6-1, with unresolved D. Germline lookup yields CDR1 MNHNS and CDR2 SASEGT. Between the trimmed V and J ends, which lost 3 bases and 0 bases, there was a span of 10 bases. This CDR3 region has 15 residues.